The 12 T cell receptor beta chains in this list originate from one sample, sequenced in a study of patients and donors after allogeneic stem cell transplantation. TCRdb passed the RT-PCR reads through MiXCR, listing each CDR3 protein once. The table lists about a million distinct CDR3 sequences, around 17% of them singletons. Sequenced: blood, either unsorted or a sorted T cell fraction (not recorded which). These receptors originate from a human donor who was either an allogeneic HSCT recipient or a stem cell or donor lymphocyte infusion donor (not recorded which). It is not recorded whose cells these are; they may come from a transplant donor.

The chain carries TRBV12-3 or TRBV12-4 and TRBJ2-2; no clear D. Trimming left V 6 bases short and J 0 bases short, with 5 bases between. This CDR3 region has 13 residues. For the CDR3, the DNA is TGTGCCAGCAGACCACCGAACACCGGGGAGCTGTTTTTT. As protein: CASRPPNTGELFF.

This clonotype was seen a few times. The chain is built from TRBV7-9 and TRBJ1-1; D uncertain. The CDR3 is 12 amino acids. CDR1 is SEHNR, CDR2 FQNEAQ, per germline (reference sequence). Trimming took 4 bases from V and 10 from J, leaving 13 bases between them. CDR3 in DNA: TGTGCCAGCAGCTACAATCGGAGGTCAGCTTTCTTT. Amino acids: CASSYNRRSAFF.

This clonotype occurred a few times. The chain links TRBV7-9 to TRBJ2-3; D may be TRBD1 (7 bases). Germline assignment: CDR1 SEHNR and CDR2 FQNEAQ (reference sequence). This CDR3 is 16 amino acids long. The V end was cut by 5 bases, the J end by 3 bases, with 18 bases between. The CDR3 nucleotides are TGTGCCAGCAGCCCCCTCCGGGGGACAGAGACAGATACGCAGTATTTT. This codes for CASSPLRGTETDTQYF.

Only a few counts were recorded for this clonotype. The V gene is TRBV12-3 or TRBV12-4, the J gene TRBJ2-1; D possibly matches TRBD1 or TRBD2 (6 bases each). The CDR3 totals 15 residues. V was trimmed by 7 bases and J by 4 bases, leaving 17 bases between them. CDR3 coding DNA: TGTGCCAGCACCCAGGGGCGGGAACTGTACAATGAGCAGTTCTTC. Translated, it gives CASTQGRELYNEQFF.

This rearrangement joins TRBV7-2 to TRBJ2-7; D unresolved. The CDR3 has 13 amino acids. The germline V and J ends were trimmed by 5 bases and 2 bases, with 10 bases remaining between them. Germline V gene data show CDR1 as SGHTA and CDR2 as FQGNSA. CDR3 amino acids: CASSRGLPYEQYF. The CDR3 DNA reads as TGTGCCAGCAGCCGTGGCCTTCCCTACGAGCAGTACTTC. Filled out from reference TRBV7-2 and TRBJ2-7, the complete variable domain reads GAGVSQSPSNKVTEKGKDVELRCDPISGHTALYWYRQSLGQGLEFLIYFQGNSAPDKSGLPSDRFSAERTGGSVSTLTIQRTQQEDSAVYLCASSRGLPYEQYFGPGTRLTVT.

This rearrangement joins TRBV5-1 to TRBJ2-1, with TRBD2 matching 12 bases. The CDR3 covers 15 residues. V gave up 0 bases and J gave up 9 bases; unmatched junction bases: 4. The germline V gene encodes CDR1 SGHRS and CDR2 YFSETQ. CDR3 region: CASSLGTSGTGEQFF. The DNA for the CDR3 is TGCGCCAGCAGCTTGGGGACTAGCGGGACAGGTGAGCAGTTCTTC.

This clonotype was seen only once. The V gene is TRBV30, the J gene TRBJ2-2; D gene uncertain. V was trimmed by 4 bases and J by 0 bases, leaving 9 bases between them. Germline CDR1 is GTSNPN and CDR2 is SVGIG (reference sequence). The CDR3 has 14 residues. The CDR3 region is CAWNARANTGELFF. CDR3 DNA sequence: TGTGCCTGGAATGCCAGAGCGAACACCGGGGAGCTGTTTTTT.

The chain combines TRBV5-1 with TRBJ2-1; TRBD2 matches at 9 bases. V was clipped by 4 bases and J by 8 bases; unmatched bases: 10. Germline V CDR1 and CDR2: SGHRS, YFSETQ. The CDR3 totals 15 residues. The CDR3 coding sequence is TGCGCCAGCAGCCCCGGGACTAGCCTCTGGGATGAGCAGTTCTTC. It translates to CASSPGTSLWDEQFF.

This chain uses TRBV24-1 with TRBJ1-2; D is unclear. The germline gives CDR1 KGHDR, CDR2 SFDVKD. The CDR3 length is 17 residues. V was shortened by 2 bases and J by 8 bases, with 23 bases between the two germline ends. The CDR3 protein is CATSDSEKRWGNWGYTF. The CDR3 bases are TGTGCCACCAGTGATTCCGAAAAGAGGTGGGGAAACTGGGGCTACACCTTC.

The sample holds a few counts of this clonotype. The chain joins TRBV7-2 to TRBJ2-1; no reliable D call. Germline CDR1 and CDR2: SGHTA and FQGNSA. The CDR3 contains 13 residues. Trimming took off 5 bases at V and 8 bases at J, with 13 bases between the two ends. For the CDR3, the DNA is TGTGCCAGCAGCCTAGGCCCTAGGCATGAGCAGTTCTTC. This sequence encodes CASSLGPRHEQFF.

This clonotype was seen a few times. The V call is TRBV9, the J call TRBJ2-6; D is undetermined. Germline CDR1 SGDLS, CDR2 YYNGEE. Trimming left V 0 bases short and J 0 bases short, with 7 bases between. This CDR3 has 16 amino acids. The CDR3 reads CASSVGGNSGANVLTF. In DNA, the CDR3 is TGTGCCAGCAGCGTAGGAGGAAACTCTGGGGCCAACGTCCTGACTTTC. Full variable domain (missing parts from reference TRBV9 and TRBJ2-6): DSGVTQTPKHLITATGQRVTLRCSPRSGDLSVYWYQQSLDQGLQFLIQYYNGEERAKGNILERFSAQQFPDLHSELNLSSLELGDSALYFCASSVGGNSGANVLTFGAGSRLTVL.

The chain uses TRBV7-2 and TRBJ2-2, with D tentatively TRBD1 or TRBD2 (7 bases each). This CDR3 has 14 residues. CDR1 and CDR2 from the germline V gene are SGHTA and FQGNSA. Trimming removed 5 bases at V and 7 bases at J, with 14 bases between. The CDR3 loop reads CASSIQGEGGELFF. CDR3 DNA sequence: TGTGCCAGCAGCATCCAGGGGGAGGGCGGGGAGCTGTTTTTT.